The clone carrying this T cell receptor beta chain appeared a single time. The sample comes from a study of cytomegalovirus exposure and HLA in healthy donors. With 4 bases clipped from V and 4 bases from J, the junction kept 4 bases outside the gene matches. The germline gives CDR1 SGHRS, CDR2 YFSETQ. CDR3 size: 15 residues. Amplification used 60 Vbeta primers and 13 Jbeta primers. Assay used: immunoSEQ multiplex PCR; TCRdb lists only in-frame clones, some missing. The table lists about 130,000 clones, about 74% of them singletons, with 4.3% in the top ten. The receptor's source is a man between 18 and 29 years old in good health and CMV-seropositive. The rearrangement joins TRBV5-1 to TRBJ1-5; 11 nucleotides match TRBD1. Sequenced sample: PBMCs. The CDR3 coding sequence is TGCGCCAGCAGCCCCGGGACAGGGGGAAATCAGCCCCAGCATTTT. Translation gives CASSPGTGGNQPQHF.